This T cell receptor (beta chain) derives from a study of T-cell memory formation after mild COVID-19. At the level of the study: TCR clusters showed largely donor specificity.

Findings of the study overall: Clones that contracted from day 15 to 85 had balanced CD4/CD8; later expanders were CD4+ biased. Unconfirmed was the SARS-CoV-2 specificity of second-wave clones that peaked on day 37. Within pre-infection memory, some responding clones were found, suggesting cross-reactive memory joined.

TCRdb independently ran MiXCR on the 5' RACE reads; one entry per CDR3 protein. The sample yields more than 250,000 distinct CDR3 sequences, about a sixth seen once. Concerning this clonotype: Its specificity is unknown.

Sequencing was done on a sample of PBMCs or a T cell subset sorted from them (not recorded which). The clonotype originates from a man aged 18 to 29 who had mild COVID-19 (a few samples of this study predate the infection). Cell type and time point are not known.

The CDR3 region is CASSLWYRGNSPLHF. CDR3 nucleotide sequence: TGTGCCAGCAGCTTATGGTATCGGGGTAATTCACCCCTCCACTTT. The rearrangement uses TRBV7-2 and TRBJ1-6, with D hard to call. V lost 2 bases and J 6 bases, leaving 11 bases between the germline ends. The CDR3 spans 15 residues. Germline assignment: CDR1 SGHTA and CDR2 FQGNSA.